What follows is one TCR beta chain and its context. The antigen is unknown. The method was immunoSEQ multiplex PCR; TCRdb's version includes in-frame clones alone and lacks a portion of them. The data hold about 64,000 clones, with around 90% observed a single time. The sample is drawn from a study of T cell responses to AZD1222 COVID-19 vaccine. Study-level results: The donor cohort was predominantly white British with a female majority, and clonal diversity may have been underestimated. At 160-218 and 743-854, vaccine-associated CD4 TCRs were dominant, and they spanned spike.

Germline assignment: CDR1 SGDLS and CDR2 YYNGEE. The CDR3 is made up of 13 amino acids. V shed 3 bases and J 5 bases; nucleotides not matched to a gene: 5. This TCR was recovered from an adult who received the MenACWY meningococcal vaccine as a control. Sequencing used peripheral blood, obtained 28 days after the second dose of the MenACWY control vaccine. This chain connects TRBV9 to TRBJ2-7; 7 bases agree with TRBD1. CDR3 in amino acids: CASSATGANEQYF. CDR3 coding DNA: TGTGCCAGCAGCGCTACAGGGGCCAACGAGCAGTACTTC.